These 3 T cell receptor beta chains originate from one sample sequenced in a study of cytomegalovirus exposure and HLA in healthy donors. Vbeta (60) and Jbeta (13) primers were used in the PCR. Measured with immunoSEQ multiplex PCR; TCRdb has only the in-frame clones, and not every one. Among hundreds of thousands of clones listed, 77% were seen once. The sample consisted of PBMCs. Receptors originate from a woman between 55 and 75 years old in good health and CMV-seropositive.

V gene TRBV6-1 combines with J gene TRBJ2-2; 8 nucleotides line up with TRBD2. CDR1 and CDR2 (germline): MNHNS, SASEGT. There are 14 residues in the CDR3. Trimming took 2 bases from V and 8 from J; bases not matched to a gene: 4. CDR3 residues: CASSELPSGGELFF. CDR3 nucleotide sequence: TGTGCCAGCAGTGAACTGCCTAGCGGGGGGGAGCTGTTTTTT.

This rearrangement joins TRBV6-4 to TRBJ1-1, with D perhaps matching TRBD1 (5 bases). V shed 6 bases and J shed 0 bases, with 8 bases lying between them. CDR3 length: 13 residues. Germline V gene sequence: CDR1 MRHNA, CDR2 SNTAGT. CDR3 nucleotides: TGTGCCAGCAGGGGGCAGGTGAACACTGAAGCTTTCTTT. It specifies CASRGQVNTEAFF.

In this sample, this clone turned up once. The chain carries TRBV9 and TRBJ1-1; 9 bases agree with TRBD1. The CDR3 is 14 residues long. V gave up 4 bases and J gave up 3 bases; unmatched junction bases: 4. In germline, CDR1 is SGDLS, CDR2 YYNGEE. The CDR3 region is CASSTGTGHTEAFF. The CDR3 nucleotides read TGTGCCAGCAGCACAGGGACAGGGCACACTGAAGCTTTCTTT.